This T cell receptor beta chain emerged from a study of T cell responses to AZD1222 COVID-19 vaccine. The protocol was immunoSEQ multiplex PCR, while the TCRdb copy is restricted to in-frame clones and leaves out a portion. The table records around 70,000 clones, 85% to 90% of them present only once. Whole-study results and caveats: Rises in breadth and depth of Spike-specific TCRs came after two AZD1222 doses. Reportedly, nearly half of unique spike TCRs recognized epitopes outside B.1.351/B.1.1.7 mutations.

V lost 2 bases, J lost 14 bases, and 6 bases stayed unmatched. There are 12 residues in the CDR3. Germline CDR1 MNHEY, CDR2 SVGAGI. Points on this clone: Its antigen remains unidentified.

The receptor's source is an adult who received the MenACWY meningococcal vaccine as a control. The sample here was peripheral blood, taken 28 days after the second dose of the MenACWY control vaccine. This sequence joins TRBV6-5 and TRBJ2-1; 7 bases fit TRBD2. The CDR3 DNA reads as TGTGCCAGCAGTTACCGGCCGGGAGGTAAGTTCTTC. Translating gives CASSYRPGGKFF.